Below, one T cell receptor (beta chain) is given with its context. The data belong to a study of blood T cell repertoires in COVID-19. Overall study context: Some COVID-19 samples were acute and others convalescent; all came from the United States, Italy and Spain. From T cells, B-cell-depleted T cells, or PBMCs came the material, which was cDNA or gDNA.

The trim removed 6 bases at V and 7 bases at J, leaving 10 bases unmatched. Germline V CDR1 and CDR2: SNHLY, FYNNEI. The CDR3 length is 14 residues. In the original workflow: Cell counts per sample came from amplifying reference gene primers. Using immunoSEQ multiplex PCR, the repertoire was profiled, and TCRdb retains in-frame clones only, with some absent. That table is the source of V, J and clone size, and D and trimming were worked out from the DNA. The sample contains some 170,000 clones, 82% of which appear only once. Input material: peripheral blood. The chain recombines TRBV2 with TRBJ1-1; the match to TRBD1 covers 8 bases. The clonotype was recovered from a woman aged 70-85 years with acute or convalescent COVID-19. This CDR3 is CASSADREYSEAFF. DNA for the CDR3: TGTGCCAGCAGCGCGGACAGGGAATATAGTGAAGCTTTCTTT.